These 8 T cell receptor beta chains originate from one sample sequenced in a study of blood T cell repertoires in COVID-19. Data came from immunoSEQ multiplex PCR; TCRdb stores just in-frame clones and leaves some out. Counted here are roughly 50,000 clones, around four fifths occurring once; the ten biggest clones make up under 2%. The sequenced sample was peripheral blood. These receptors all come from an older woman with acute or convalescent COVID-19.

The genes are TRBV7-2 and TRBJ1-2; 7 bases are a match to TRBD1. Looked up from germline, CDR1 is SGHTA and CDR2 is FQGNSA. The CDR3 loop spans 14 amino acids. V lost 5 bases and J lost 0; bases outside the gene matches: 3. Written as DNA, the CDR3 is TGTGCCAGCAGCCTCGGGACAGCTAACTATGGCTACACCTTC. This gives the protein CASSLGTANYGYTF.

This chain's CDR3 is CASSRLQAETQYF. CDR3 DNA sequence: TGCGCCAGCAGCCGACTACAAGCCGAGACCCAGTACTTC. The chain joins TRBV4-1 to TRBJ2-5; D perhaps matches TRBD2 (5 bases). The CDR3 is made up of 13 amino acids. V was shortened by 4 bases and J by 5 bases, with 11 bases between the two germline ends. Germline V gene sequence: CDR1 MGHRA, CDR2 YSYEKL.

The genes are TRBV18 and TRBJ1-2, with unresolved D. The germline CDR1 and CDR2 sequences are KGHSH and LQKENI. Trimming took off 3 bases at V and 7 bases at J, with 15 bases between the two ends. The CDR3 contains 14 residues. CDR3 DNA sequence: TGTGCCAGCTCACCGCAAGGAGGAGAAGTTGGCTACACCTTC. As protein: CASSPQGGEVGYTF.

The sample holds one count of this clone. This rearrangement joins TRBV24-1 to TRBJ1-2, with 10 positions matching TRBD1. With 4 bases clipped from V and 8 bases from J, the junction kept 6 bases outside the gene matches. Germline loops: CDR1 KGHDR, CDR2 SFDVKD. The CDR3 is made up of 14 amino acids. The CDR3 coding sequence is TGTGCCACCAGTGACCCACGGACAGGGGGAGGCTACACCTTC. This encodes CATSDPRTGGGYTF.

This clone was picked up one time. The chain carries TRBV24-1 and TRBJ1-5; the match to TRBD1 covers 9 bases. The CDR3 has 15 residues. Germline CDR1 KGHDR, CDR2 SFDVKD. V lost 3 bases and J lost 4; bases outside the gene matches: 3. The CDR3 protein is CATSDGTGRNQPQHF. In DNA, the CDR3 is TGTGCCACCAGTGATGGGACAGGGAGGAATCAGCCCCAGCATTTT.

The CDR3 DNA follows: TGTGCCAGTAGTATTCCCGGGGGGCTTCACACCTTC. The encoded protein is CASSIPGGLHTF. The chain employs TRBV19 and TRBJ1-2; D may be TRBD1 (6 bases). Trimming removed 3 bases at V and 12 bases at J, with 14 bases between. The CDR3 is 12 residues long. CDR1 and CDR2 (germline): LNHDA, SQIVND (reference sequence).

This clone has a handful of counts. The rearrangement links TRBV28 to TRBJ1-5; 8 bases line up with TRBD1. Per germline, CDR1 MDHEN and CDR2 SYDVKM. J gave up 6 bases and V 6 bases, and 10 bases lay outside the gene matches. The CDR3 totals 15 residues. This chain's CDR3 is CASSRQGWTVQPQHF. Written as DNA, the CDR3 is TGTGCCAGCAGCAGACAGGGGTGGACCGTTCAGCCCCAGCATTTT.

This chain links TRBV10-3 with TRBJ2-5, with 8 positions matching TRBD2. Germline V gives CDR1 ENHRY, CDR2 SYGVKD. The CDR3 spans 14 residues. V shed 3 bases and J 5 bases; nucleotides not matched to a gene: 5. CDR3 DNA sequence: TGTGCCATCAGTGACCGGGGGGGCCGGGAGACCCAGTACTTC. Translation: CAISDRGGRETQYF.